Described below is a single T cell receptor beta chain sequence and its context. This clone was detected a few times. It lacks a known antigen. There are no base qualities to consult, and no much larger clone falls within one base. The record originates from a study of Ad26.COV2.S vaccination and SARS-CoV-2 variants (TCRdb year 2021). General notes on the study: Vaccine-arm donors came from COV1001, a multicentre, randomized, double-blind, placebo-controlled phase I-IIa trial of Ad26.COV2.S in healthy adults. Ad26.COV2.S was administered intramuscularly at 5 x 10^10 or 1 x 10^11 viral particles, either as a single shot or as two shots given 56 days apart. TCRbeta repertoire sequencing served as the tool for gauging how specific and how broad the SARS-CoV-2-reactive T cell receptors were following Ad26.COV2.S vaccination. The TCR-sequenced set comprised approximately 32 samples: some 20 Ad26.COV2.S vaccine recipients, 5 placebo recipients and 8 SARS-CoV-2 convalescent individuals. Participants in the trial were split at random into five groups of five each, receiving low-dose or high-dose Ad26.COV2.S once or twice, or else placebo on both occasions. Blinding of investigators to trial group allocation was maintained during experiments and outcome assessment.

Results the study describes overall, beyond this receptor: After vaccination, spike-specific CD8+ and CD4+ T cell responses were reported to show substantial breadth. Higher spike-specific TCR breadth was observed in Ad26.COV2.S recipients than in placebo recipients (P = 0.0014). Non-spike TCR breadth was comparable between vaccine and placebo recipients, consistent with the vaccine containing only spike. Comparing responses between vaccine doses or regimens was not something the study was powered to do. The authors noted that total T cell responses may have been underestimated by the TCR breadth and depth analyses.

The treatment or condition label corresponds to: some 20 received Ad26.COV2.S at low or high dose, single or two shots; roughly 5 received placebo; per-sample allocation not given. Repertoires of vaccine and placebo recipients were sequenced from samples collected on day 63 after the first injection. In Cohort 1b, around 25 adults aged 18-55 years were enrolled at a single site in Boston, USA, between 29 July and 7 August 2020. As a vaccine, Ad26.COV2.S was a replication-incompetent adenovirus type 26 vector that expressed a prefusion-stabilized SARS-CoV-2 spike protein derived from the original Wuhan strain. The immunoSEQ Assay was the method used to sequence TCRbeta CDR3 regions. After extraction, genomic DNA underwent amplification by bias-controlled multiplex PCR, followed by high-throughput sequencing. On the authors' methods: To quantify the absolute abundance of every unique TCRbeta CDR3 region, sequences were collapsed and filtered. T cell fraction was estimated by normalizing TCRbeta template counts to usable DNA, with usable DNA measured through amplification of reference genes found in all nucleated cells. Repertoire TCRs were annotated as SARS-CoV-2-specific by exact matching of V gene, CDR3 amino acid sequence and J gene to a known reactive TCR set. The reference SARS-CoV-2 TCR set came from MIRA and was filtered for enrichment in COVID-19-positive ImmuneCODE repertoires, removing public or cross-reactive TCRs. Drawing on the MIRA antigens, annotated TCRs were analysed further at the level of specific ORF or position within ORF. Breadth was defined as the number of annotated unique rearrangements divided by the total number of unique productive rearrangements, and depth was defined as the summed frequency of the annotated unique rearrangements. Group comparisons of TCR breadth used two-sided Wilcoxon rank-sum tests. TCRdb obtained this table from immuneACCESS and retained in-frame rearrangements with V and J assigned. These tables miss some clones; where compared with another copy, unresolved V genes account for less than half of the shortfall, and the remainder is unexplained. The V and J calls and clone size are taken from that table; D and trimming were inferred from the DNA. For this sample the table gives 300,000 to 500,000 clones, of which approximately 86% were detected only once. The ten largest clones represent roughly 3.2% of the sample.

The CDR3 starts with the cysteine, ends with the phenylalanine, and has 13 residues. Here the CDR3 DNA is all that survives: 39 bases in frame from base 1. The germline V gene (reference sequence) specifies SEHNR as CDR1 and FQNEAQ as CDR2. V gives up 1 base and J gives up 0 bases, and the segment between their germline ends measures 2 bases. This chain joins TRBV7-9 to TRBJ2-3; a confident D gene designation cannot be given. The sequence was collected from a person between 18 and 65 years old who received the Ad26.COV2.S COVID-19 vaccine or a placebo. Specimen: peripheral blood, collected in a trial of Ad26.COV2.S vaccine versus placebo. The DNA sequence is as follows: TGTGCCAGCAGCTTAGGTAGCACAGATACGCAGTATTTT. Translated, it gives CASSLGSTDTQYF.